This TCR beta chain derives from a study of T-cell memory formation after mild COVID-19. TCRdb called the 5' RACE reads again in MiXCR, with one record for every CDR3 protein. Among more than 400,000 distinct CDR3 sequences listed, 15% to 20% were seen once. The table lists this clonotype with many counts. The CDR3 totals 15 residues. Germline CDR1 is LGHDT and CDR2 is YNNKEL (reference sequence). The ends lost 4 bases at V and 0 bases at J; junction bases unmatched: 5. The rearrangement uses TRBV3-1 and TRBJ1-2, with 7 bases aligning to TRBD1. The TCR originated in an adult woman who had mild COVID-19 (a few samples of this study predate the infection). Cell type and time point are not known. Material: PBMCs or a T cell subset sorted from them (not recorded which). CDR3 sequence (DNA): TGTGCCAGCAGCCGCGGACAGGCAGCTAACTATGGCTACACCTTC. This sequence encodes CASSRGQAANYGYTF. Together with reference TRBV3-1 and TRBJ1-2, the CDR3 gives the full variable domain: DTAVSQTPKYLVTQMGNDKSIKCEQNLGHDTMYWYKQDSKKFLKIMFSYNNKELIINETVPNRFSPKSPDKAHLNLHINSLELGDSAVYFCASSRGQAANYGYTFGSGTRLTVV.